A single sample gave rise to the 15 T cell receptor beta chains below, sequenced in a study of beta chain features in type 1 diabetes. Study observations and caveats: A moderate, significant TCRB CDR3 shortening appeared in type 1 diabetes across four CD4+ subsets.

The isolated RNA, all of it, was reverse transcribed, so expressed TCRB transcripts were what got sequenced. Libraries were prepared by immunoSEQ multiplex PCR; TCRdb keeps only in-frame clonotypes and omits some of them. The sample includes 640,000 or so clones, roughly 13% of them seen just once. These TCRs are of unknown antigen specificity. Sequenced sample: naive CD4+ T cells from blood. These receptors all come from a man aged 18-30 years with type 1 diabetes.

This clone was counted a few times. The chain links TRBV7-9 to TRBJ1-2; 9 bases match TRBD1. The CDR3 runs to 15 residues. Germline CDR1 is SEHNR and CDR2 is FQNEAQ (reference sequence). After removal of 4 bases from V and 6 bases from J, the junction contained 9 bases not matched to a gene. The CDR3 reads CASSSRTGAGNGYTF. CDR3 DNA sequence: TGTGCCAGCAGCTCCAGGACAGGGGCGGGGAATGGCTACACCTTC.

This chain connects TRBV7-9 to TRBJ1-1; the D is unclear. Trimming stripped 7 bases from V and 11 bases from J, with 8 bases between. The CDR3 contains 9 residues. Germline V gives CDR1 SEHNR, CDR2 FQNEAQ (reference sequence). The CDR3 here is CASNPLAFF. DNA of the CDR3: TGTGCCAGCAATCCCTTGGCTTTCTTT.

This chain joins TRBV7-7 and TRBJ2-3; 9 positions match TRBD2. Germline V gives CDR1 SSHAT, CDR2 FNYEAQ (reference sequence). The CDR3 is 17 amino acids. Trimming at V came to 5 bases and at J to 8 bases, leaving 17 bases not matched to a gene. The CDR3 loop reads CASSPRLAAGHGGTQYF. DNA for the CDR3: TGTGCCAGCAGCCCTCGACTAGCGGCGGGTCATGGCGGTACGCAGTATTTT.

This clone showed up just a few times. Other nucleotide sequences in the sample specify the same CDR3. The chain is built from TRBV30 and TRBJ2-5; maybe TRBD2 (6 bases). CDR1 and CDR2 from the germline V gene are GTSNPN and SVGIG (reference sequence). CDR3 length equals 12 residues. V lost 5 bases, J lost 5 bases, and 12 bases lay in between. CDR3 loop: CAWGGAGETQYF. CDR3 sequence (DNA): TGTGCCTGGGGAGGGGCCGGGGAGACCCAGTACTTC.

This clone was counted a few times. This same CDR3 is encoded by further DNA sequences in the sample. The chain employs TRBV5-1 and TRBJ2-2, with D tentatively TRBD2 (6 bases). V was clipped by 4 bases and J by 2 bases, with 9 bases between them. CDR1 is SGHRS, CDR2 YFSETQ, per germline. The CDR3 extends over 14 amino acids. The CDR3 sequence: CASSPGGNTGELFF. The CDR3 DNA reads TGCGCCAGCAGCCCCGGGGGTAACACCGGGGAGCTGTTTTTT.

J is TRBJ1-1 and V is TRBV29-1; D ambiguous. V was cut by 4 bases and J by 7 bases, with 13 bases left in between. The CDR3 loop spans 12 amino acids. Germline CDR1 and CDR2: SQVTM and ANQGSEA. Written as DNA, the CDR3 is TGCAGCGTTGTTGGTTATCTGGATGAAGCTTTCTTT. Translation: CSVVGYLDEAFF.

This clone showed up just a few times. The chain combines TRBV7-2 with TRBJ2-7; TRBD1 matches at 9 bases. The V gene end was trimmed by 4 bases and the J gene end by 6 bases; junction bases not matched to a gene: 7. CDR1 is SGHTA and CDR2 is FQGNSA in the germline V gene. The CDR3 is 14 amino acids. The CDR3 is CASSSRTGAAEQYF. In DNA, the CDR3 is TGTGCCAGCAGCTCGCGGACAGGGGCGGCCGAGCAGTACTTC.

The chain combines TRBV30 with TRBJ2-7; 9 nucleotides line up with TRBD1. Trimming cost V 4 bases and J 3 bases; bases outside gene matches: 16. Per the germline V gene, CDR1 is GTSNPN and CDR2 is SVGIG (reference sequence). The CDR3 spans 17 residues. CDR3 amino acids: CAWKLGQGKGSGYEQYF. DNA for the CDR3: TGTGCCTGGAAACTCGGACAGGGGAAAGGGTCGGGCTACGAGCAGTACTTC.

This clone was seen a few times. The gene calls are TRBV5-6 and TRBJ2-5; D may be TRBD2 (5 bases). The CDR3 extends over 14 amino acids. Germline values: CDR1 SGHDT, CDR2 YYEEEE. The V gene lost 4 bases and the J gene lost 2 bases, with 12 bases spanning the gap. The CDR3 DNA reads as TGTGCCAGCAGCCTGGAGGCAGTACAAGAGACCCAGTACTTC. Translated: CASSLEAVQETQYF.

This clone was observed a handful of times. V usage is TRBV19 and J usage is TRBJ1-1; no firm D call. CDR1 is LNHDA and CDR2 is SQIVND in the germline V gene (reference sequence). Trimming removed 5 bases from V and 0 bases from J, with 10 bases in between. The CDR3 runs 14 residues. The CDR3 spells CASSSVPLNTEAFF. In DNA, the CDR3 is TGTGCCAGTAGTTCGGTACCCTTGAACACTGAAGCTTTCTTT.

This clone was detected a few times. V gene TRBV2 combines with J gene TRBJ2-1, with D perhaps TRBD2 (6 bases). Trimming removed 7 bases from V and 8 bases from J, with 24 bases in between. Looked up from germline, CDR1 is SNHLY and CDR2 is FYNNEI. The CDR3 is 16 residues long. The CDR3, as DNA: TGTGCCAGCATCCCGGGACTCACATTTGATGTGGATGAGCAGTTCTTC. This translates into CASIPGLTFDVDEQFF.

The chain carries TRBV7-9 and TRBJ2-7; unclear D gene. The CDR3 extends over 11 amino acids. Germline loops: CDR1 SEHNR, CDR2 FQNEAQ (reference sequence). Deletions cut 5 bases from V and 5 bases from J, with 7 bases between. The CDR3 is CASSAPHEQYF. CDR3 nucleotide sequence: TGTGCCAGCAGCGCCCCCCACGAGCAGTACTTC.

The genes are TRBV2 and TRBJ1-4, with D uncertain. With 7 bases removed from V and 8 bases from J, the gap between germline ends came to 11 bases. The CDR3 is 12 residues long. Germline values: CDR1 SNHLY, CDR2 FYNNEI. CDR3 DNA: TGTGCCAGCATCCTGACGGAGGAAAAACTGTTTTTT. It encodes CASILTEEKLFF. Full variable domain (rest looked up from reference TRBV2 and TRBJ1-4): EPEVTQTPSHQVTQMGQEVILRCVPISNHLYFYWYRQILGQKVEFLVSFYNNEISEKSEIFDDQFSVERPDGSNFTLKIRSTKLEDSAMYFCASILTEEKLFFGSGTQLSVL.

V gene TRBV2 combines with J gene TRBJ1-2; a possible D gene is TRBD1 (6 bases). V was cut by 8 bases and J by 6 bases, with 25 bases left in between. CDR1 is SNHLY and CDR2 is FYNNEI in the germline V gene. This CDR3 contains 16 residues. CDR3 loop: CASGLAGGSPINGYTF. The CDR3 nucleotides are TGTGCCAGCGGCCTGGCTGGGGGCTCCCCGATCAATGGCTACACCTTC.

This clone was recorded a few times. The chain has TRBV21-1 and TRBJ1-5; TRBD1 is taken as the D call from the table, unchecked against the DNA. TRBV21-1 is described as a pseudogene. CDR3 size: 13 residues. The CDR3 sequence is CASSKEQGQPQHF. The CDR3 DNA is TGTGCCAGCAGCAAAGAGCAGGGTCAGCCCCAGCATTTT.